The next 18 T cell receptor beta chains were all read from a single sample in a study of shared clonotypes between healthy human individuals. Repertoires were generated with immunoSEQ multiplex PCR, while TCRdb's copy carries only in-frame clones and drops some. There are about 580,000 clones in the sample; 95% to 98% occur only once, and approximately 0.3% lies in the top ten. Terminally differentiated effector memory CD45RA+ cells were left out of the naive CD8 fraction, which was CD45RO-negative and positively selected for CCR7. What was sequenced was naive CD8+ T cells sorted from blood. The receptors originated from a young man in good health.

Concerning this clone itself: One end of the junction does not line up with germline, which may come from a read error. The chain couples TRBV7-7 to TRBJ2-7; D gene unclear. Germline lookup yields CDR1 SSHAT and CDR2 FNYEAQ (reference sequence). CDR3 size: 13 residues. The CDR3 spells CASSLNPGYEQYF. As DNA, the CDR3 is TGTGCTAGCAGCTTAAATCCTGGGTACGAGCAGTACTTC.

The chain links TRBV28 to TRBJ1-1, with TRBD1 identical over 8 bases. Germline trimming cut 5 bases from V and 5 bases from J; bases unmatched to any gene: 16. CDR3 length: 17 residues. Germline CDR1 MDHEN, CDR2 SYDVKM. CDR3: CASSPEDPRGRVTEAFF. The CDR3 DNA reads TGTGCCAGCAGTCCCGAAGACCCCAGGGGGCGGGTTACTGAAGCTTTCTTT. Based on the CDR3 plus reference TRBV28 and TRBJ1-1, the full variable domain is DVKVTQSSRYLVKRTGEKVFLECVQDMDHENMFWYRQDPGLGLRLIYFSYDVKMKEKGDIPEGYSVSREKKERFSLILESASTNQTSMYLCASSPEDPRGRVTEAFFGQGTRLTVV.

The genes are TRBV7-8 and TRBJ2-3; 9 bases match TRBD2. CDR3 length: 16 residues. Germline CDR1 and CDR2: SGHVS and FQNEAQ. V shed 5 bases, J shed 6 bases, and the junction held 12 bases outside the gene matches. The CDR3 coding sequence is TGTGCCAGCAGCCAGAGGGCGGGAGGGCCTTGGGATACGCAGTATTTT. It is translated as CASSQRAGGPWDTQYF. Supplemented by reference TRBV7-8 and TRBJ2-3, the full variable domain reads GAGVSQSPRYKVAKRGQDVALRCDPISGHVSLFWYQQALGQGPEFLTYFQNEAQLDKSGLPSDRFFAERPEGSVSTLKIQRTQQEDSAVYLCASSQRAGGPWDTQYFGPGTRLTVL.

V is TRBV7-9 and J is TRBJ1-2; TRBD1 might be the D (5 bases). The CDR3 has 17 amino acids. Germline V lookup: CDR1 SEHNR, CDR2 FQNEAQ (reference sequence). Deletions cut 5 bases from V and 6 bases from J, with 25 bases between. The CDR3 DNA reads TGTGCCAGCAGCCCGCGTGGTTTGGGGCTCCAGCGGAATGGCTACACCTTC. Protein sequence: CASSPRGLGLQRNGYTF.

CDR3 sequence reads: CQTRGSYYEQYF. As DNA, the CDR3 is TGTCAGACGCGGGGAAGCTACTACGAGCAGTACTTC. This chain links TRBV27 with TRBJ2-7, with TRBD2 as a possible D gene (6 bases). The germline V gene has CDR1 MNHEY and CDR2 SMNVEV (reference sequence). The CDR3 is 12 amino acids.

This chain connects TRBV11-1 to TRBJ2-7; 7 bases are shared with TRBD1. The CDR3 contains 14 residues. Germline trimming cut 3 bases from V and 0 bases from J; bases unmatched to any gene: 2. The germline gives CDR1 SGHAT, CDR2 FQDESV (reference sequence). The CDR3 bases are TGTGCCAGCAGCTTGACAGGGAACTCCTACGAGCAGTACTTC. Protein product: CASSLTGNSYEQYF.

This sequence joins TRBV11-2 and TRBJ1-2; no definite D call. This CDR3 is 14 amino acids long. Germline V gives CDR1 SGHAT, CDR2 FQNNGV. Trimming removed 4 bases at V and 1 base at J, with 10 bases between. The CDR3 loop is CASSSIKGNYGYTF. CDR3 in DNA: TGTGCCAGCAGCTCCATAAAGGGTAACTATGGCTACACCTTC.

The rearrangement joins TRBV6-5 to TRBJ2-2; D uncertain. The germline V gene encodes CDR1 MNHEY and CDR2 SVGAGI. V was clipped by 5 bases and J by 0 bases, with 7 bases between them. The CDR3 is made up of 14 amino acids. CDR3 region: CASSQGTNTGELFF. CDR3 nucleotides: TGTGCCAGCAGTCAAGGGACGAACACCGGGGAGCTGTTTTTT.

The V call is TRBV7-9, the J call TRBJ1-3; D unclear. Germline V gene sequence: CDR1 SEHNR, CDR2 FQNEAQ (reference sequence). The V gene lost 5 bases and the J gene lost 2 bases, with 13 bases spanning the gap. This CDR3 has 15 amino acids. CDR3 nucleotides: TGTGCCAGCAGCCCAATGGGAGGAACTGGAAACACCATATATTTT. Amino acids: CASSPMGGTGNTIYF.

The chain links TRBV19 to TRBJ1-2; D not certain. The CDR3 is made up of 14 amino acids. Germline lookup yields CDR1 LNHDA and CDR2 SQIVND (reference sequence). V was pared by 5 bases and J by 4 bases, with 14 bases between. The CDR3 here is CASSWGDATYGYTF. CDR3 nucleotides: TGTGCCAGTAGTTGGGGAGACGCTACCTATGGCTACACCTTC.

The chain combines TRBV27 with TRBJ2-3, with 8 bases identical to TRBD2. CDR1 is MNHEY and CDR2 is SMNVEV in the germline V gene (reference sequence). V trimming: 5 bases; J trimming: 3 bases; junction bases outside the gene matches: 10. This CDR3 has 16 amino acids. CDR3 protein: CASSHLPGLETDTQYF. DNA of the CDR3: TGTGCCAGCAGTCACCTACCGGGACTAGAAACAGATACGCAGTATTTT.

The chain has TRBV4-1 and TRBJ2-5; D tentatively fits TRBD1 or TRBD2 (6 bases each). V lost 6 bases to trimming and J lost 7 bases, with 12 bases between them. The CDR3 is 12 amino acids. The germline V gene encodes CDR1 MGHRA and CDR2 YSYEKL. The CDR3 DNA sequence: TGCGCCAGCAGTCCGGAGGGGGTGACCCAGTACTTC. It translates to CASSPEGVTQYF.

The chain is built from TRBV27 and TRBJ1-4; D remains ambiguous. This CDR3 comprises 14 residues. Germline CDR1 and CDR2: MNHEY and SMNVEV (reference sequence). The V end lost 5 bases, the J end lost 7 bases, and 14 bases lay between the germline ends. The CDR3 spells CASSAHEMPEKLFF. In DNA form, the CDR3 reads TGTGCCAGCAGTGCCCACGAGATGCCTGAAAAACTGTTTTTT.

The chain carries TRBV14 and TRBJ2-7, with 8 bases that match TRBD1. Germline-derived CDR1 and CDR2 are SGHDN and FVKESK. CDR3 size: 13 residues. The V gene end was trimmed by 6 bases and the J gene end by 5 bases; junction bases not matched to a gene: 6. CDR3 residues: CASRLTGDHEQYF. The DNA of the CDR3 is TGTGCCAGCAGGCTGACAGGGGACCACGAGCAGTACTTC. Drawing the rest from reference TRBV14 and TRBJ2-7, the complete variable domain is EAGVTQFPSHSVIEKGQTVTLRCDPISGHDNLYWYRRVMGKEIKFLLHFVKESKQDESGMPNNRFLAERTGGTYSTLKVQPAELEDSGVYFCASRLTGDHEQYFGPGTRLTVT.

This clone was seen a single time. The chain employs TRBV7-2 and TRBJ1-5; perhaps TRBD1 as D (6 bases). V lost 5 bases and J 6 bases, leaving 14 bases between the germline ends. Germline V gene lookup returns CDR1 SGHTA and CDR2 FQGNSA. This CDR3 is 14 amino acids long. The CDR3 here is CASSLGGGGQPQHF. CDR3 bases: TGTGCCAGCAGCCTAGGAGGGGGAGGTCAGCCCCAGCATTTT.

The J gene is TRBJ1-3, the V gene TRBV9, with TRBD1 as a possible D gene (5 bases). This CDR3 is 15 amino acids long. The V gene lost 0 bases and the J gene lost 4 bases, with 11 bases spanning the gap. The V gene's germline CDR1 is SGDLS and CDR2 YYNGEE. The CDR3 sequence: CASSVGGLDGNTIYF. The CDR3 region has the DNA TGTGCCAGCAGCGTAGGGGGGTTGGACGGAAACACCATATATTTT.

The V gene is TRBV11-2, the J gene TRBJ2-5; 10 nucleotides agree with TRBD2. The CDR3 is made up of 16 amino acids. Unmatched junction bases numbered 6, after V lost 4 bases and J lost 1 base. The germline V gene encodes CDR1 SGHAT and CDR2 FQNNGV. CDR3 nucleotide sequence: TGTGCCAGCAGCTCATTGGGACTAGCGATCCAAGAGACCCAGTACTTC. It is translated as CASSSLGLAIQETQYF.

The J gene is TRBJ1-1, the V gene TRBV7-9; 11 bases are a match to TRBD1. The CDR3 has 15 residues. The V gene's germline CDR1 is SEHNR and CDR2 FQNEAQ (reference sequence). J was trimmed by 5 bases and V by 5 bases; bases with no gene match: 7. CDR3 in DNA: TGTGCCAGCAGCATTGGACAGGGGGCGCGTACTGAAGCTTTCTTT. It specifies CASSIGQGARTEAFF.